This TCR beta chain was sequenced in a study of early T cells in non-severe SARS-CoV-2 infection listed by TCRdb under 2021. Looking at the study overall: Bulk RNA from unsorted whole blood was used for TCR sequencing, so alpha and beta chains could not be paired. Overall study outcomes, separate from this receptor: VDJdb matching was skewed toward anti-spike CD8 responses and likely underestimated virus-specific expansions by missing private and CD4 specificities.

This clonotype has a count of ten or more. Its target antigen remains unknown. No much larger clonotype is one base removed from it; base qualities were not supplied. Receptors were amplified or captured by 5' RACE. The instrument was a NextSeq 500. To correct for sequencing error and PCR bias, the TCR library protocol tagged individual cDNA molecules with unique molecular identifiers. TCR alpha and beta chains were both sequenced, and the abundances of alpha and beta sequences in each sample were closely correlated with each other. The original pipeline was this. V gene, J gene and CDR3 annotation of TCR sequences was performed with Decombinator V4. TCRs were defined as expanded if a significant change between any two time points was detected under a Poisson model with p below 0.0001. TCR abundances were normalised to the total number of TCRs sequenced per sample and were expressed as counts per million. TRAV1-2 paired with TRAJ12, TRAJ20 or TRAJ33 defined MAIT TCRs, while TRAV10 paired with TRAJ18 defined iNKT TCRs. A search of VDJdb, accessed on 1 November 2021, was run for TCRs annotated to CMV, EBV and SARS-CoV-2, with TCRs annotated for multiple antigens excluded. TCRdb's own reprocessing of the public reads used fastp at Q25 and MiXCR and kept productive beta chains. Entries are consolidated by CDR3 protein sequence, retaining the most common genes and DNA. What appears here as the V and J calls and clone size reflects TCRdb's work, not the paper's. The sample table holds about 49,000 distinct CDR3 sequences, of which about 4% were seen once. Around 6% of the sample belongs to the ten largest clones.

Via the germline V gene, CDR1 is SGHTA and CDR2 FQGTGA. The CDR3 contains 15 residues, cysteine and phenylalanine counted. Of all the DNA, just the CDR3 is kept, 45 bases in frame from base 1. The junction shows trimming of 5 bases on V and 6 bases on J, and the gene matches do not reach 8 bases of it. The study was a case-control design nested within a healthcare worker cohort in London, UK, with weekly nasopharyngeal swab PCR tests and blood sampling. Healthcare workers were recruited during the week of the UK lockdown, between 23 and 31 March 2020, and followed weekly for up to 16 weeks. This receptor was identified in an adult who was a healthcare worker with PCR-confirmed SARS-CoV-2 infection or an uninfected control (not recorded which). The chain is made from TRBV7-3 and TRBJ1-1; a stretch of 11 junction bases matches TRBD1. The sequenced material came from whole blood. The nucleotides are TGTGCCAGCAGCCCAGGGACAGGGGGTAAACCTGAAGCTTTCTTT. Its protein reads: CASSPGTGGKPEAFF.